Below are 32 T cell receptor beta chains sequenced from a single sample in a study of cytomegalovirus exposure and HLA in healthy donors. The PCR was carried out with 60 Vbeta primers and 13 Jbeta primers. TCRdb's copy holds only in-frame clones and misses some; the assay was immunoSEQ multiplex PCR. Of roughly 160,000 clones listed, roughly 83% are singletons. The sequencing sample was made of PBMCs. The receptor set was obtained from a boy aged 2 to 10 in good health and CMV-seronegative.

J is TRBJ1-2 and V is TRBV6-6, with 7 bases identical to TRBD1. The germline CDR1 and CDR2 sequences are MNHNY and SVGAGI (reference sequence). There are 13 residues in the CDR3. The V gene end was trimmed by 8 bases and the J gene end by 5 bases; junction bases not matched to a gene: 8. The CDR3 protein is CASDTGDLYGYTF. CDR3 DNA sequence: TGTGCCAGCGATACAGGGGATCTTTATGGCTACACCTTC.

The chain couples TRBV19 to TRBJ1-2, with 9 nucleotides matching TRBD1. Trimming at V came to 4 bases and at J to 8 bases, leaving 11 bases not matched to a gene. The V gene's germline CDR1 is LNHDA and CDR2 SQIVND (reference sequence). The CDR3 length is 15 residues. CDR3 in DNA: TGTGCCAGTAGTAGGACTTCACAGGGGGCTAGAGGCTACACCTTC. It codes for CASSRTSQGARGYTF. The whole variable domain, remainder taken from reference TRBV19 and TRBJ1-2, is DGGITQSPKYLFRKEGQNVTLSCEQNLNHDAMYWYRQDPGQGLRLIYYSQIVNDFQKGDIAEGYSVSREKKESFPLTVTSAQKNPTAFYLCASSRTSQGARGYTFGSGTRLTVV.

The chain uses TRBV4-1 and TRBJ2-7; 10 nucleotides align to TRBD2. The V gene end was trimmed by 1 base and the J gene end by 0 bases; junction bases not matched to a gene: 3. CDR3 length equals 16 residues. Germline V CDR1 and CDR2: MGHRA, YSYEKL. CDR3 in amino acids: CASSQAIAGGSYEQYF. The CDR3 DNA is TGCGCCAGCAGCCAAGCAATAGCGGGAGGCTCCTACGAGCAGTACTTC.

V gene TRBV27 combines with J gene TRBJ2-1; 8 nucleotides agree with TRBD2. CDR3 length: 15 residues. V lost 6 bases to trimming and J lost 2 bases; unmatched junction nucleotides: 6. Germline CDR1 and CDR2: MNHEY and SMNVEV (reference sequence). Written as DNA, the CDR3 is TGTGCCAGCAGCCTACGGGGGGGGACCTACAATGAGCAGTTCTTC. It is translated as CASSLRGGTYNEQFF.

The genes are TRBV29-1 and TRBJ2-5, with a possible D match to TRBD2 (5 bases). Deletions cut 6 bases from V and 4 bases from J, with 15 bases between. The CDR3 length is 13 residues. In germline, CDR1 is SQVTM, CDR2 ANQGSEA. The CDR3 bases are TGCAGCGTCGACCAGGACTTCGGAGAGACCCAGTACTTC. This codes for CSVDQDFGETQYF.

The V gene is TRBV30, the J gene TRBJ2-5; 8 bases align to TRBD1. Germline CDR1 GTSNPN, CDR2 SVGIG (reference sequence). The CDR3 has 12 amino acids. V dropped 2 bases and J dropped 4; count of bases not matched to a gene: 0. DNA of the CDR3: TGTGCCTGGAGTACAGGGGGAGAGACCCAGTACTTC. Its protein product is CAWSTGGETQYF.

The chain employs TRBV9 and TRBJ2-5, with D perhaps matching TRBD2 (6 bases). The J call may be mistaken, given a closer DNA end match to TRBJ2-7. CDR3 length: 18 residues. The germline V gene has CDR1 SGDLS and CDR2 YYNGEE. The CDR3 loop is CASSVGHNLAGRAYEQYF. CDR3 DNA sequence: TGTGCCAGCAGCGTAGGACATAATCTGGCGGGAAGGGCCTACGAGCAGTACTTC.

V is TRBV11-2 and J is TRBJ1-2; 11 bases are a match to TRBD1. V lost 6 bases, J lost 6 bases, and 6 bases stayed unmatched. The CDR3 consists of 14 residues. The germline V gene encodes CDR1 SGHAT and CDR2 FQNNGV. The CDR3 DNA reads TGTGCCAGCAGACTCGGACAGGGGGCGAATGGCTACACCTTC. Protein: CASRLGQGANGYTF.

This clone was seen only once. The chain couples TRBV15 to TRBJ2-5, with TRBD1 as a possible D gene (6 bases). CDR3 length: 15 residues. Germline loops: CDR1 LNHNV, CDR2 YYDKDF (reference sequence). V was shortened by 1 base and J by 2 bases, with 11 bases between the two germline ends. The CDR3 reads CATSRGGQGQETQYF. In DNA, the CDR3 is TGTGCCACCAGCAGAGGGGGGCAGGGTCAAGAGACCCAGTACTTC.

The rearrangement uses TRBV7-6 and TRBJ2-5; TRBD1 might be the D (6 bases). Germline CDR1 SGHVS, CDR2 FNYEAQ. The V and J ends lost 8 bases and 4 bases respectively, with 20 bases between them. The CDR3 spans 15 residues. DNA of the CDR3: TGTGCCAGCGTAGAGAGGCAGGGGAGAGGAGAGACCCAGTACTTC. As protein: CASVERQGRGETQYF.

The chain links TRBV14 to TRBJ1-1; D perhaps matches TRBD1 (6 bases). The CDR3 is made up of 14 amino acids. Germline lookup yields CDR1 SGHDN and CDR2 FVKESK. The ends were cut back, 3 bases at V and 4 bases at J, with 12 bases in the middle. The CDR3 reads CASSQKQGLTEAFF. For the CDR3, the DNA is TGTGCCAGCAGCCAGAAACAGGGTCTCACTGAAGCTTTCTTT.

The rearrangement uses TRBV6-6 and TRBJ2-5; a possible D gene is TRBD2 (5 bases). Trimming shortened V by 7 bases and J by 0 bases, and 12 bases separated the two germline ends. This CDR3 has 14 amino acids. In germline, CDR1 is MNHNY, CDR2 SVGAGI (reference sequence). CDR3 region: CASTRVRNQETQYF. The CDR3 DNA reads as TGTGCCAGCACGAGGGTTCGCAACCAAGAGACCCAGTACTTC.

The J gene is TRBJ2-1, the V gene TRBV1; the DNA was not compared with TRBD2, the D call given in the table. TRBV1 is a pseudogene locus. The CDR3 runs to 15 residues. The DNA of the CDR3 is TGCACCAGCAGCCAAGCCCGCCGACTAGCCGATGAGCAGTTCTTC. Translated, it gives CTSSQARRLADEQFF.

The V gene is TRBV9, the J gene TRBJ2-3; TRBD2 aligns across 7 bases. Germline V lookup: CDR1 SGDLS, CDR2 YYNGEE. V was pared by 4 bases and J by 1 base, with 9 bases of the junction left unmatched. The CDR3 contains 16 residues. CDR3 region: CASSPMSGRGTDTQYF. The CDR3 coding sequence is TGTGCCAGCAGCCCCATGTCAGGGAGGGGCACAGATACGCAGTATTTT.

This chain joins TRBV5-6 and TRBJ2-3, with D unresolved. The CDR3 extends over 13 amino acids. Germline-derived CDR1 and CDR2 are SGHDT and YYEEEE. Trimming took 0 bases from V and 4 from J, leaving 6 bases between them. The CDR3 DNA reads as TGTGCCAGCAGCTTGGCTCTGTCAGATACGCAGTATTTT. It specifies CASSLALSDTQYF. The variable domain in full, completed from reference TRBV5-6 and TRBJ2-3, reads DAGVTQSPTHLIKTRGQQVTLRCSPKSGHDTVSWYQQALGQGPQFIFQYYEEEERQRGNFPDRFSGHQFPNYSSELNVNALLLGDSALYLCASSLALSDTQYFGPGTRLTVL.

The V call is TRBV7-8, the J call TRBJ2-5; TRBD1 is a possible D gene (6 bases). The CDR3 extends over 13 amino acids. V was pared by 5 bases and J by 3 bases, with 10 bases between. The germline gives CDR1 SGHVS, CDR2 FQNEAQ. The CDR3 coding sequence is TGTGCCAGCAGCCTCAGGACAGAAGAGACCCAGTACTTC. Translation gives CASSLRTEETQYF.

V gene TRBV2 combines with J gene TRBJ1-5; 9 bases agree with TRBD1. The CDR3 runs 14 residues. CDR1 and CDR2 from the germline V gene are SNHLY and FYNNEI. Trimming removed 4 bases from V and 6 bases from J; junction bases left unmatched: 4. The chain's CDR3 is CASSGDRDFQPQHF. In DNA, the CDR3 is TGTGCCAGCAGTGGGGACAGGGACTTTCAGCCCCAGCATTTT.

The chain carries TRBV2 and TRBJ2-7; D may be TRBD1 (6 bases). Per germline, CDR1 SNHLY and CDR2 FYNNEI. V shed 4 bases and J shed 6 bases, with 10 bases lying between them. This CDR3 region has 12 residues. CDR3 nucleotide sequence: TGTGCCAGCAGTGGTCAAGGGGGCGAGCAGTACTTC. Translating gives CASSGQGGEQYF.

The chain is built from TRBV5-6 and TRBJ1-5, with 7 bases lining up with TRBD1. Germline CDR1 is SGHDT and CDR2 is YYEEEE. The ends lost 4 bases at V and 3 bases at J; junction bases unmatched: 7. The CDR3 sequence is 15 residues long. CDR3 in amino acids: CASSPGGAPNQPQHF. The CDR3 DNA sequence: TGTGCCAGCAGCCCAGGGGGAGCCCCCAATCAGCCCCAGCATTTT.

A note on this clone: The same CDR3 is also encoded by other DNA sequences in this sample. This sequence joins TRBV5-6 and TRBJ2-1, with 9 bases aligning to TRBD2. The CDR3 length is 15 residues. Germline values: CDR1 SGHDT, CDR2 YYEEEE. V lost 1 base, J lost 4 bases, and 3 bases stayed unmatched. CDR3 amino acids: CASSLNLAGYNEQFF. In DNA, the CDR3 is TGTGCCAGCAGCTTGAACCTAGCGGGGTACAATGAGCAGTTCTTC.

The chain carries TRBV13 and TRBJ2-7, with 7 bases lining up with TRBD2. Per the germline V gene, CDR1 is PRHDT and CDR2 is FYEKMQ (reference sequence). The CDR3 is made up of 14 amino acids. J lost 3 bases, V lost 3 bases, and 5 bases had no gene match. CDR3 residues: CASSLGRAGYEQYF. CDR3 DNA sequence: TGTGCCAGCAGCTTGGGGAGGGCAGGCTACGAGCAGTACTTC.

The rearrangement links TRBV14 to TRBJ2-5, with 8 bases fitting TRBD1. Near its end, the DNA agrees better with TRBJ2-7, so the J call may be wrong. The CDR3 consists of 14 residues. In germline, CDR1 is SGHDN, CDR2 FVKESK. In nucleotides, the CDR3 is TGTGCCAGCAGCCAAAGACAGGGGAGCTACGAGCAGTACTTC. It yields the protein CASSQRQGSYEQYF.

This clone was recorded once. The rearrangement links TRBV4-1 to TRBJ2-2; no reliable D call. With 5 bases removed from V and 4 bases from J, the gap between germline ends came to 11 bases. The CDR3 length is 14 residues. Germline V gives CDR1 MGHRA, CDR2 YSYEKL. CDR3 protein: CASSTHLPTGELFF. CDR3 nucleotide sequence: TGCGCCAGCAGCACACACCTCCCCACCGGGGAGCTGTTTTTT.

The chain is built from TRBV12-5 and TRBJ2-5; the match to TRBD1 covers 12 bases. Germline CDR1 and CDR2: LGHNT and FRNRAP. The CDR3 is made up of 16 amino acids. J lost 5 bases, V lost 4 bases, and 8 bases had no gene match. Here the CDR3 DNA reads TGTGCTAGTGGTTGGGGGGGACAGGGGGCGGGGGAGACCCAGTACTTC. Its translation: CASGWGGQGAGETQYF.

The chain recombines TRBV28 with TRBJ1-5; 7 bases align to TRBD1. This CDR3 spans 16 amino acids. The germline V gene has CDR1 MDHEN and CDR2 SYDVKM. V trimming: 4 bases; J trimming: 4 bases; junction bases outside the gene matches: 10. The CDR3 spells CASSSQNRGWNQPQHF. CDR3 sequence (DNA): TGTGCCAGCAGTTCCCAAAACAGGGGCTGGAATCAGCCCCAGCATTTT.

V is TRBV7-8 and J is TRBJ1-1, with 9 bases identical to TRBD1. The CDR3 sequence is 14 residues long. J lost 5 bases, V lost 4 bases, and 5 bases had no gene match. Germline-derived CDR1 and CDR2 are SGHVS and FQNEAQ. CDR3 sequence reads: CASSYGQGRTEAFF. The DNA for the CDR3 is TGTGCCAGCAGCTACGGACAGGGGAGAACTGAAGCTTTCTTT. Full variable domain (rest looked up from reference TRBV7-8 and TRBJ1-1): GAGVSQSPRYKVAKRGQDVALRCDPISGHVSLFWYQQALGQGPEFLTYFQNEAQLDKSGLPSDRFFAERPEGSVSTLKIQRTQQEDSAVYLCASSYGQGRTEAFFGQGTRLTVV.

This chain connects TRBV5-6 to TRBJ1-2; TRBD1 is a possible D gene (5 bases). V was clipped by 2 bases and J by 4 bases, with 9 bases between them. Germline V CDR1 and CDR2: SGHDT, YYEEEE. The CDR3 extends over 13 amino acids. CDR3 loop: CASSFGGGYGYTF. CDR3 DNA sequence: TGTGCCAGCAGCTTTGGGGGGGGCTATGGCTACACCTTC.

The J gene is TRBJ1-5, the V gene TRBV28; 10 bases match TRBD1. V gave up 3 bases and J gave up 6 bases; unmatched junction bases: 2. This CDR3 spans 14 amino acids. The V gene's germline CDR1 is MDHEN and CDR2 SYDVKM. This CDR3 reads CASSFGTGVQPQHF. The CDR3 DNA reads as TGTGCCAGCAGTTTTGGGACAGGGGTTCAGCCCCAGCATTTT.

V gene TRBV7-8 combines with J gene TRBJ2-1; 8 positions agree with TRBD2. The trim removed 1 base at V and 2 bases at J, leaving 10 bases unmatched. The CDR3 runs 18 residues. The germline CDR1 and CDR2 sequences are SGHVS and FQNEAQ. The CDR3 protein is CASSLVAGTRGAYNEQFF. CDR3 nucleotides: TGTGCCAGCAGCTTAGTCGCGGGGACTAGAGGAGCCTACAATGAGCAGTTCTTC. Full variable domain (missing parts from reference TRBV7-8 and TRBJ2-1): GAGVSQSPRYKVAKRGQDVALRCDPISGHVSLFWYQQALGQGPEFLTYFQNEAQLDKSGLPSDRFFAERPEGSVSTLKIQRTQQEDSAVYLCASSLVAGTRGAYNEQFFGPGTRLTVL.

This chain connects TRBV5-6 to TRBJ2-5; 12 nucleotides line up with TRBD1. Germline V gives CDR1 SGHDT, CDR2 YYEEEE. The CDR3 runs 15 residues. Losses at the gene ends were 4 bases for V and 5 bases for J; bases not matched to a gene: 6. DNA for the CDR3: TGTGCCAGCAGCCCTGGGACAGGGGGCAGGGAGACCCAGTACTTC. Translated, it gives CASSPGTGGRETQYF.

This clone is a singleton in its sample. CDR3 bases: TGTGCCAGCTCACCGGGAACAGGGGGAAATCAGCCCCAGCATTTT. Protein: CASSPGTGGNQPQHF. The chain combines TRBV18 with TRBJ1-5, with 8 bases that match TRBD1. This CDR3 has 15 residues. V was clipped by 3 bases and J by 4 bases; unmatched bases: 5. CDR1 and CDR2 (germline): KGHSH, LQKENI.

This chain uses TRBV7-9 with TRBJ1-2; 7 bases map to TRBD1. This CDR3 is built from 12 residues. In germline, CDR1 is SEHNR, CDR2 FQNEAQ (reference sequence). V trimming: 4 bases; J trimming: 7 bases; junction bases outside the gene matches: 3. The CDR3 sequence: CASSSDRAGYTF. CDR3 sequence (DNA): TGTGCCAGCAGCTCAGACAGGGCTGGCTACACCTTC.